These 9 T cell receptor beta chains came from one sample sequenced in a study of blood T cell repertoires in COVID-19. Assay: immunoSEQ multiplex PCR; the TCRdb copy retains only in-frame clones and omits some. The sample lists around 330,000 clones, over 80% occurring once. The source material was PBMCs or T cells enriched from blood (not recorded which). The receptor set was obtained from a woman aged 18-35 years who had recovered from COVID-19.

The V and J genes are TRBV10-3 and TRBJ2-7; TRBD2 might be the D (6 bases). Per germline, CDR1 ENHRY and CDR2 SYGVKD. V was trimmed by 6 bases and J by 1 base, leaving 10 bases between them. The CDR3 is 13 residues long. The CDR3 is CAISRDFSYEQYF. CDR3 coding DNA: TGTGCCATCAGCAGGGACTTTTCCTACGAGCAGTACTTC.

The chain has TRBV7-3 and TRBJ2-1, with 9 bases that match TRBD1. The CDR3 extends over 15 amino acids. CDR1 is SGHTA, CDR2 FQGTGA, per germline. The trim removed 3 bases at V and 2 bases at J, leaving 2 bases unmatched. The CDR3 reads CASSFHRGPYNEQFF. DNA of the CDR3: TGTGCCAGCAGCTTCCACAGGGGGCCCTACAATGAGCAGTTCTTC.

For the CDR3, the DNA is TGTGCCAGCAGCCACCAACAAGTAGCGTACTTC. Protein: CASSHQQVAYF. V usage is TRBV3-1 (or the pseudogene TRBV3-2) and J usage is TRBJ2-5, with D unresolved. Per the germline V gene, CDR1 is LGHDT and CDR2 is YNNKEL (reference sequence). Trimming shortened V by 3 bases and J by 13 bases, and 12 bases separated the two germline ends. This CDR3 has 11 amino acids.

The CDR3 spells CASREGLLATGELFF. CDR3 coding DNA: TGCGCCAGCAGGGAGGGGCTACTAGCCACCGGGGAGCTGTTTTTT. V gene TRBV5-1 combines with J gene TRBJ2-2; possibly TRBD2 for D (6 bases). The CDR3 runs to 15 residues. V shed 5 bases and J shed 4 bases, with 15 bases lying between them. CDR1 SGHRS and CDR2 YFSETQ come from the germline V gene. Using reference TRBV5-1 and TRBJ2-2 for the parts outside the CDR3, the full variable domain is KAGVTQTPRYLIKTRGQQVTLSCSPISGHRSVSWYQQTPGQGLQFLFEYFSETQRNKGNFPGRFSGRQFSNSRSEMNVSTLELGDSALYLCASREGLLATGELFFGEGSRLTVL.

The V gene is TRBV27, the J gene TRBJ1-1; D is possibly TRBD1 (5 bases). There are 19 residues in the CDR3. Per the germline V gene, CDR1 is MNHEY and CDR2 is SMNVEV (reference sequence). The V end was cut by 5 bases, the J end by 3 bases, with 28 bases between. CDR3 DNA: TGTGCCAGCAGTCAAGATATATTGGGGCTTAATAGCAGAGACACTGAAGCTTTCTTT. Its translation is CASSQDILGLNSRDTEAFF.

The genes are TRBV20-1 and TRBJ2-3, with TRBD2 matching 10 bases. The germline gives CDR1 DFQATT, CDR2 SNEGSKA (reference sequence). Trimming at V came to 3 bases and at J to 4 bases, leaving 13 bases not matched to a gene. The CDR3 covers 17 residues. Here the CDR3 DNA reads TGCAGTGCTAGTGTTAGGAGCGGGGGGGCCGTCGCAGATACGCAGTATTTT. Protein sequence: CSASVRSGGAVADTQYF.

The chain recombines TRBV28 with TRBJ1-3; D remains ambiguous. V was cut by 7 bases and J by 4 bases, with 14 bases left in between. Germline-derived CDR1 and CDR2 are MDHEN and SYDVKM. The length of the CDR3 is 14 residues. CDR3 protein: CASIAGPYGNTIYF. CDR3 coding DNA: TGTGCCAGCATAGCGGGTCCTTACGGAAACACCATATATTTT.

In this sample, this clone turned up once. The chain employs TRBV7-2 and TRBJ2-7, with D possibly matching TRBD2 (6 bases). The V end was cut by 8 bases, the J end by 6 bases, with 11 bases between. Germline values: CDR1 SGHTA, CDR2 FQGNSA. The CDR3 runs to 11 residues. The CDR3 spells CASRGGSEQYF. The CDR3 bases are TGTGCCAGCCGGGGAGGAAGCGAGCAGTACTTC.

The CDR3 loop reads CSARGNTEAFF. The CDR3 DNA follows: TGCAGTGCTAGGGGCAACACTGAAGCTTTCTTT. V and J are TRBV20-1 and TRBJ1-1; D gene unclear. Trimming took off 3 bases at V and 2 bases at J, with 4 bases between the two ends. This CDR3 comprises 11 residues. Per the germline V gene, CDR1 is DFQATT and CDR2 is SNEGSKA (reference sequence).